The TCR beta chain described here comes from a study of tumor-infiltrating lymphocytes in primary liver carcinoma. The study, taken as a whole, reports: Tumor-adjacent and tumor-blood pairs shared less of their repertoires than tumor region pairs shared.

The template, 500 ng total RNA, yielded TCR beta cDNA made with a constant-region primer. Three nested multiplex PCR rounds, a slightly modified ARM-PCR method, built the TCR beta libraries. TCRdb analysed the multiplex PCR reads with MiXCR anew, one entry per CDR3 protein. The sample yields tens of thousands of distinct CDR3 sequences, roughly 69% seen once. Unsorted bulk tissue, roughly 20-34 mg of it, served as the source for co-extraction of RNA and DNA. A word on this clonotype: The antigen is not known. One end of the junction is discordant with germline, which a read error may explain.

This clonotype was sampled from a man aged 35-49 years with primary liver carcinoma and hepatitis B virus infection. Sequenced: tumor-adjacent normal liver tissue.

The CDR3 reads CTSITGQGEQYF. CDR3 bases: TGTACCAGCATCACGGGACAGGGGGAGCAGTACTTC. The chain couples TRBV12-3 or TRBV12-4 to TRBJ2-7, with 10 bases matching TRBD1. The CDR3 sequence is 12 residues long.